The T cell receptor beta chain described here comes from a study of cytomegalovirus exposure and HLA in healthy donors. Study background: Around four fifths of roughly 400 genotyped donors fell in the Caucasian-associated ancestry cluster. Study conclusions and caveats: In a later analysis, across HLA loci, associated TCR counts were highest for DRB1, lowest for HLA-C. Presence/absence comparisons presumed near-even sequencing depth among donors.

The PCR used 60 Vbeta and 13 Jbeta primers. The data were produced by immunoSEQ multiplex PCR, yet TCRdb's version contains in-frame clones alone and is incomplete. The data contain around 140,000 clones, more than 75% of them singletons. With respect to this clone: The antigen is undetermined.

Each donor was nominally healthy when sampled (though unrecorded immune exposures were likely). Germline values: CDR1 SNHLY, CDR2 FYNNEI. The V and J ends lost 3 bases and 7 bases respectively, with 15 bases between them. The CDR3 length is 14 residues. The clonotype originates from a man aged 40-49 years in good health and CMV-seronegative. The source material was PBMCs. The chain is built from TRBV2 and TRBJ1-1, with D possibly matching TRBD1 (5 bases). The CDR3 sequence is CASSESQGYGEAFF. CDR3 sequence (DNA): TGTGCCAGCAGTGAGAGTCAGGGATACGGTGAAGCTTTCTTT.